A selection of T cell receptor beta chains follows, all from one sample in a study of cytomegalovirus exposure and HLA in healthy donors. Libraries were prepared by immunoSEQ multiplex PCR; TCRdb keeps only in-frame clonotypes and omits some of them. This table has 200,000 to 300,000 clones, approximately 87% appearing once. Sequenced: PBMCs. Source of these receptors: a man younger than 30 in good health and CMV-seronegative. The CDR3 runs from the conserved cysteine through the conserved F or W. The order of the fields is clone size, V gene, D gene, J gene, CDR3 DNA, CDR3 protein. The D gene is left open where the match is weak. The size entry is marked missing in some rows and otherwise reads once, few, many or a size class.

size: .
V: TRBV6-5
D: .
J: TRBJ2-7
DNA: TGTGCCAGCAGTTACTTAAGAGACAGCCTCTACGAGCAGTACTTC
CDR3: CASSYLRDSLYEQYF

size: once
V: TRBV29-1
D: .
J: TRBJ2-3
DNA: TGCAGCGTTGGACGGGGCACAGATACGCAGTATTTT
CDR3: CSVGRGTDTQYF

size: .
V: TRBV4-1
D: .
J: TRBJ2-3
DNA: TGCGCCAGCAGCCAAGCAGCAGATACGCAGTATTTT
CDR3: CASSQAADTQYF

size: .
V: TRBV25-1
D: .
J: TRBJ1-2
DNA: TGTGCCAGCAGTTTCCAGGGTTTTAACTATGGCTACACCTTC
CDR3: CASSFQGFNYGYTF

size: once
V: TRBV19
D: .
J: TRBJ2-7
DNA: TGTGCCAGTAGTATGGGCAGAACCTACGAGCAGTACTTC
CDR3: CASSMGRTYEQYF

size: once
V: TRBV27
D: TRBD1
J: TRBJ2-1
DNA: TGTGCCAGCAGTTTCGGGACAGGGAACTACAATGAGCAGTTCTTC
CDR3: CASSFGTGNYNEQFF

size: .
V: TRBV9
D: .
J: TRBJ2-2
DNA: TGTGCCAGCAGCCCTGGGCGGGCGGCCGGGACCGGGGAGCTGTTTTTT
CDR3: CASSPGRAAGTGELFF

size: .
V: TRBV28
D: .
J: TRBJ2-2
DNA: TGTGCCAGCAGTTTCAGCGGCGCGAACACCGGGGAGCTGTTTTTT
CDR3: CASSFSGANTGELFF

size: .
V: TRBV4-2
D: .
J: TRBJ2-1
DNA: TGTGCCAGCAGCCAAGAGGGGCAGGGCGCCAATGAGCAGTTCTTC
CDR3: CASSQEGQGANEQFF

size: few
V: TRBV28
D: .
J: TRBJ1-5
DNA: TGTGCCAGCAGTTTAGACAGATATCAGCCCCAGCATTTT
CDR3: CASSLDRYQPQHF

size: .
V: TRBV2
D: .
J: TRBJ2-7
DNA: TGTGCCAGCCGGGAACTGTCTACTTTGCAGTACTTC
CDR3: CASRELSTLQYF

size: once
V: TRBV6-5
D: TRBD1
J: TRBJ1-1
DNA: TGTGCCAGCAGACCAGACAGGGGCCGGGCTTTCTTT
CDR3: CASRPDRGRAFF

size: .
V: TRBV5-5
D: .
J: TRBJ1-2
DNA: TGTGCCAGCAGCGACAGCTATGGCTACACCTTC
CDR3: CASSDSYGYTF

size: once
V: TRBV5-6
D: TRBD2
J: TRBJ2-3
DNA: TGTGCCAGCAGCTTCGGGAGGACTAGCAGGCGGTATTTT
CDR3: CASSFGRTSRRYF

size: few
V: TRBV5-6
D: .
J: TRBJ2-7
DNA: TGTGCCAGCAGCTTGTTCACAGCGGGTACCCCCGTTGGCGAGCAGTACTTC
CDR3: CASSLFTAGTPVGEQYF

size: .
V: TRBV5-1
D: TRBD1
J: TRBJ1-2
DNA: TGCGCCAGCAGCCGCGACAGGGTTAGTCGCTACACCTTC
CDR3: CASSRDRVSRYTF

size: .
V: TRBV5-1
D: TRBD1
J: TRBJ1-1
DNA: TGCGCCAGCAACGATCGGGACAGGAACACTGAAGCTTTCTTT
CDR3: CASNDRDRNTEAFF

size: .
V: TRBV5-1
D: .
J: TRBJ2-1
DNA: TGCGCCAGCAGCTTGGGTAGCCGCGAAGTGGGTGAGCAGTTCTTC
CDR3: CASSLGSREVGEQFF

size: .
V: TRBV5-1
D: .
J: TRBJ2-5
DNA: TGCGCCAGCAGCTTGGTTGGCGGAAAAGAGACCCAGTACTTC
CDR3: CASSLVGGKETQYF

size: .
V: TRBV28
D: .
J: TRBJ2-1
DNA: TGTGCCAGCGCGGGGTCCTACAATGAGCAGTTCTTC
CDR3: CASAGSYNEQFF

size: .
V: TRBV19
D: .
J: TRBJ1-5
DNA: TGTGCCAGTAGTATTCAGGGCCCGATTGATCAGCCCCAGCATTTT
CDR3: CASSIQGPIDQPQHF

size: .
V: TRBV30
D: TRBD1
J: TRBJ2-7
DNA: TGTGCCTGGAGTCCCTCCATCGGGACAGGGAACTACGAGCAGTACTTC
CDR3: CAWSPSIGTGNYEQYF

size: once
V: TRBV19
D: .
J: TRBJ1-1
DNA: TGTGCCAGTAGTATTATGGTCACGGTGGACACTGAAGCTTTCTTT
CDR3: CASSIMVTVDTEAFF

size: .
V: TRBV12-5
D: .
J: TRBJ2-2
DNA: TGTGCTAGTGGTTTGGTACGGGGGACGGAGATCGGGGAGCTGTTTTTT
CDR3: CASGLVRGTEIGELFF

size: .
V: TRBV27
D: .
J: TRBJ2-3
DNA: TGTGCCTGCTCTCAGGCGGGTTTTTCAGATACGCAGTATTTT
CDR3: CACSQAGFSDTQYF

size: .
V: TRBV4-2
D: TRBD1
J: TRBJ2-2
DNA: TGTGCCAGCAGCCCGGGACAGGGTAGAACCGGGGAGCTGTTTTTT
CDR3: CASSPGQGRTGELFF

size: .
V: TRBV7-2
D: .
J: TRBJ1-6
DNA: TGTGCCAGCAGCTTAGACAGGGTTCAATCACCCCTCCACTTT
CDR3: CASSLDRVQSPLHF

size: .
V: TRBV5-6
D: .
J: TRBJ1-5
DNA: TGTGCCAGCAGCTTGTCTGTAGGCAATCAGCCCCAGCATTTT
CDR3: CASSLSVGNQPQHF